This T cell receptor (beta chain) was retrieved from a study of T cell responses to AZD1222 COVID-19 vaccine. For the study at large: Second-dose intervals near 4 or 12 weeks were combined. Findings and limits, study-wide: White British people made up most donors, females outnumbered males, and clonal diversity was possibly underestimated. Spike was spanned by vaccine-associated CD4 TCRs, with dominance at 160-218 and 743-854. Epitopes outside B.1.351 and B.1.1.7 mutated regions reportedly drew nearly half of spike TCRs.

The assay was immunoSEQ multiplex PCR, and TCRdb's table has in-frame clones only and misses some. The sample includes fewer than 110,000 clones, 91% seen only once; the top ten take 45%. Trimming removed 3 bases from V and 5 bases from J, with 16 bases in between. CDR1 and CDR2 from the germline V gene are GTSNPN and SVGIG (reference sequence). The CDR3 spans 14 residues. In its sample, this clone is medium-sized. No antigen is known for it. The source was peripheral blood, collected on day 0 of AZD1222 vaccination. This TCR was sampled from an adult in good health. V and J are TRBV30 and TRBJ2-5; the D is unclear. CDR3 sequence reads: CAWRAALFQETQYF. The CDR3 DNA follows: TGTGCCTGGAGGGCAGCCCTCTTCCAGGAGACCCAGTACTTC.